This TCR beta chain was sequenced during a study of T cells in Graves' hyperthyroidism and ophthalmopathy. Whole-study context: Peripheral blood was acquired at first diagnosis, ahead of any therapy whatsoever.

This clonotype was seen repeatedly, ten times or more. One end of the junction is discordant with germline, which a read error may explain. The CDR3 totals 15 residues. Germline CDR1 is MNHNY and CDR2 is SVGAGI (reference sequence). Amplification of TCR beta CDR3 regions used RNA as the template. Using the HTBI primer set, a first-round RT-PCR was run on the TCR CDR3. In TCRdb, the multiplex PCR reads were re-called with MiXCR into one record per CDR3 protein. The table shows about 560,000 distinct CDR3 sequences, with approximately 16% occurring only once. Input material: blood. The rearrangement joins TRBV6-6 to TRBJ1-1; D is undetermined. This receptor was taken from a woman aged 18 to 35 with Graves' hyperthyroidism. In nucleotides, the CDR3 is TGTGCCAGCAGTTACTCACAATCAATGAAGACTGAAGCTTTCTTT. This translates into CASSYSQSMKTEAFF.